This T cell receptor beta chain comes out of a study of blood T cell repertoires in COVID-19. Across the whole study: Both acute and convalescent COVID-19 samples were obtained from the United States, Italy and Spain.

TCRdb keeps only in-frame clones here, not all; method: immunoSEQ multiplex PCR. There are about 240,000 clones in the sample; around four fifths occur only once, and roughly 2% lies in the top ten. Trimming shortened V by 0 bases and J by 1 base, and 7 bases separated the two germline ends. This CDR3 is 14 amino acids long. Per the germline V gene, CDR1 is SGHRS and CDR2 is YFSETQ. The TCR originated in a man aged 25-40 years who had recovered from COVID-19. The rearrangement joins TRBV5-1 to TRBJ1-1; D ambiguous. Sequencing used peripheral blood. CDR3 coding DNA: TGCGCCAGCAGCTTGGCCGTCGGGAACACTGAAGCTTTCTTT. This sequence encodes CASSLAVGNTEAFF.